The 11 T cell receptor beta chains below all came from one sample that was sequenced in a study of T-cell memory formation after mild COVID-19. TCRdb fed the 5' RACE reads into MiXCR, producing one record per CDR3 protein. The sample lists about half a million distinct CDR3 sequences; around a sixth were seen once. The sequenced sample was PBMCs or a T cell subset sorted from them (not recorded which). Source of these receptors: an adult woman who had mild COVID-19 (a few samples of this study predate the infection). Cell type and time point are not known.

The sample holds a few counts of this clonotype. This chain joins TRBV30 and TRBJ2-2, with 7 bases lining up with TRBD2. The CDR3 consists of 16 residues. Germline CDR1 reads GTSNPN; CDR2 reads SVGIG (reference sequence). With 4 bases clipped from V and 3 bases from J, the junction kept 11 bases outside the gene matches. CDR3 region: CAWTPTGGGYTGELFF. The CDR3 bases are TGTGCCTGGACCCCTACGGGGGGAGGTTACACCGGGGAGCTGTTTTTT.

This clonotype was picked up a small number of times. The chain combines TRBV4-1 with TRBJ2-7, with D uncertain. CDR3 length: 15 residues. With 0 bases removed from V and 0 bases from J, the gap between germline ends came to 9 bases. Per germline, CDR1 MGHRA and CDR2 YSYEKL. Here the CDR3 reads CASSQEEVSSYEQYF. The CDR3, as DNA: TGCGCCAGCAGCCAAGAAGAAGTTAGCTCCTACGAGCAGTACTTC.

This clonotype was counted only a few times. The V and J genes are TRBV7-3 and TRBJ1-6; D remains unclear. This CDR3 is built from 12 residues. The V end lost 8 bases, the J end lost 8 bases, and 10 bases lay between the germline ends. Germline V gene lookup returns CDR1 SGHTA and CDR2 FQGTGA. The CDR3 loop is CASGSEDSPLHF. The CDR3 DNA reads TGTGCCAGCGGCTCAGAGGATTCACCCCTCCACTTT.

This clonotype has more than one count but fewer than ten. In nucleotides, the CDR3 is TGTGCCATCAGTGAGATTGCAAATGAGCAGTTCTTC. This sequence encodes CAISEIANEQFF. This sequence joins TRBV10-3 and TRBJ2-1, with no clear D. Trimming left V 2 bases short and J 7 bases short, with 6 bases between. The CDR3 has 12 amino acids. CDR1 and CDR2 (germline): ENHRY, SYGVKD.

This rearrangement joins TRBV20-1 to TRBJ2-5; TRBD2 matches at 8 bases. CDR3 length equals 14 residues. Germline values: CDR1 DFQATT, CDR2 SNEGSKA (reference sequence). The trim removed 3 bases at V and 3 bases at J, leaving 6 bases unmatched. The CDR3 nucleotides read TGCAGTGCTAGGAGGCGTAGCGGGAAAGAGACCCAGTACTTC. Translated, it gives CSARRRSGKETQYF.

This clonotype showed up many times. The CDR3 DNA reads as TGTGCCAGCAGTCTTAGCGGGGGGGCGTCAGAGACCCAGTACTTC. Protein product: CASSLSGGASETQYF. The chain has TRBV12-3 or TRBV12-4 and TRBJ2-5; 11 bases line up with TRBD2. V lost 5 bases, J lost 4 bases, and 6 bases stayed unmatched. The CDR3 length is 15 residues.

The chain has TRBV12-3 or TRBV12-4 and TRBJ2-3; D not certain. V lost 3 bases and J lost 6, with 10 bases in between. This CDR3 is built from 13 residues. The CDR3 spells CASSFGYEDTQYF. The CDR3 bases are TGTGCCAGCAGTTTCGGCTACGAGGATACGCAGTATTTT.

The gene calls are TRBV7-9 and TRBJ1-2; 7 bases align to TRBD1. V was pared by 2 bases and J by 6 bases, with 9 bases of the junction left unmatched. The CDR3 contains 15 residues. Per the germline V gene, CDR1 is SEHNR and CDR2 is FQNEAQ (reference sequence). The CDR3 is CASSLPMTGLDGYTF. CDR3 nucleotide sequence: TGTGCCAGCAGCTTACCCATGACAGGGTTGGATGGCTACACCTTC.

The chain couples TRBV12-3 or TRBV12-4 to TRBJ2-1, with no clear D. V lost 5 bases, J lost 2 bases, and 7 bases lay in between. The CDR3 runs 13 residues. CDR3: CASSRLTYNEQFF. As DNA, the CDR3 is TGTGCCAGCAGTCGACTTACCTACAATGAGCAGTTCTTC.

The chain joins TRBV19 to TRBJ1-2; 8 bases fit TRBD1. Germline lookup yields CDR1 LNHDA and CDR2 SQIVND (reference sequence). The CDR3 loop spans 12 amino acids. The CDR3 bases are TGTGCTGCGGGGCAGGGGGCATATGGCTACACCTTC. Translating gives CAAGQGAYGYTF.

V is TRBV5-1 and J is TRBJ1-6; D gene unclear. Germline-derived CDR1 and CDR2 are SGHRS and YFSETQ. V shed 1 base and J shed 10 bases, with 9 bases lying between them. The CDR3 runs to 13 residues. CDR3 region: CASSLSGKSPLHF. CDR3 nucleotides: TGCGCCAGCAGCTTGTCGGGGAAATCACCCCTCCACTTT.